The 8 T cell receptor beta chains listed next were all sequenced from one sample in a study of patients and donors after allogeneic stem cell transplantation. TCRdb re-called the RT-PCR reads with MiXCR, one entry per CDR3 protein. Counted here are about 960,000 distinct CDR3 sequences, around 17% occurring once; the ten biggest clones make up roughly 6%. The material sequenced was blood, either unsorted or a sorted T cell fraction (not recorded which). Receptor source: a human donor who was either an allogeneic HSCT recipient or a stem cell or donor lymphocyte infusion donor (not recorded which). It is not recorded whose cells these are; they may come from a transplant donor.

The CDR3 loop is CATSDPGDVAEKLFF. The CDR3 DNA reads as TGTGCCACCAGTGATCCCGGGGACGTTGCGGAAAAACTGTTTTTT. The gene calls are TRBV24-1 and TRBJ1-4; a weak D match, TRBD1 (5 bases). The CDR3 has 15 residues. Germline V gene lookup returns CDR1 KGHDR and CDR2 SFDVKD. V lost 3 bases, J lost 8 bases, and 15 bases lay in between.

V and J are TRBV27 and TRBJ2-5, with D perhaps TRBD1 or TRBD2 (5 bases each). The V end was cut by 6 bases, the J end by 4 bases, with 9 bases between. Germline CDR1 MNHEY, CDR2 SMNVEV (reference sequence). The CDR3 extends over 12 amino acids. For the CDR3, the DNA is TGTGCCAGCAGGGGACGCGGAGAGACCCAGTACTTC. Translating gives CASRGRGETQYF.

The J gene is TRBJ1-1, the V gene TRBV29-1; D not certain. CDR3 length equals 13 residues. Germline V lookup: CDR1 SQVTM, CDR2 ANQGSEA. Trimming stripped 8 bases from V and 1 base from J, with 14 bases between. The CDR3 reads CSTAQGRNTEAFF. The CDR3 DNA reads as TGCAGCACAGCTCAAGGGCGGAACACTGAAGCTTTCTTT.

This clonotype has just a few counts. V is TRBV5-6 and J is TRBJ1-1; tentatively, D is TRBD1 (5 bases). The CDR3 runs to 16 residues. Trimming took off 5 bases at V and 4 bases at J, with 21 bases between the two ends. CDR1 SGHDT and CDR2 YYEEEE come from the germline V gene. Here the CDR3 reads CASRAGTAVTSTEAFF. As DNA, the CDR3 is TGTGCCAGCAGGGCCGGGACCGCGGTCACGAGCACTGAAGCTTTCTTT. The entire variable domain, with the rest obtained from reference TRBV5-6 and TRBJ1-1, is as follows: DAGVTQSPTHLIKTRGQQVTLRCSPKSGHDTVSWYQQALGQGPQFIFQYYEEEERQRGNFPDRFSGHQFPNYSSELNVNALLLGDSALYLCASRAGTAVTSTEAFFGQGTRLTVV.

This clonotype has a handful of counts. The CDR3 bases are TGTGCCAGCAATTCCGGAAACACCATATATTTT. This translates into CASNSGNTIYF. The chain links TRBV12-3 or TRBV12-4 to TRBJ1-3; D is undetermined. CDR3 length: 11 residues. Trimming removed 7 bases from V and 4 bases from J, with 5 bases in between.

The CDR3 protein is CSARTSGRGTDTQYF. CDR3 sequence (DNA): TGCAGTGCTAGGACTAGCGGGAGGGGCACAGATACGCAGTATTTT. The V call is TRBV20-1, the J call TRBJ2-3; 14 bases map to TRBD2. CDR3 length: 15 residues. CDR1 DFQATT and CDR2 SNEGSKA come from the germline V gene (reference sequence). Trimming took 3 bases from V and 1 from J; bases not matched to a gene: 0.

A few counts support this clonotype. J is TRBJ1-5 and V is TRBV6-5, with unresolved D. This CDR3 spans 14 amino acids. Germline assignment: CDR1 MNHEY and CDR2 SVGAGI. Trimming shortened V by 0 bases and J by 7 bases, and 10 bases separated the two germline ends. The CDR3 bases are TGTGCCAGCAGTTACTCGGGCCCCGGGCAGCCCCAGCATTTT. Protein product: CASSYSGPGQPQHF.

This clonotype was counted between two and nine times. The gene calls are TRBV20-1 and TRBJ2-5, with 7 bases identical to TRBD1. Germline CDR1 DFQATT, CDR2 SNEGSKA (reference sequence). The CDR3 loop spans 15 amino acids. Unmatched junction bases numbered 8, after V lost 2 bases and J lost 2 bases. This chain's CDR3 is CSARHPGQVQETQYF. The CDR3 bases are TGCAGTGCTAGACACCCAGGACAGGTTCAAGAGACCCAGTACTTC.